Shown below are 21 T cell receptor beta chains from a single sample sequenced in a study of T-cell memory formation after mild COVID-19. TCRdb re-derived calls from the 5' RACE reads in MiXCR, one entry per CDR3 protein. The sample lists hundreds of thousands of distinct CDR3 sequences, around 27% occurring once. Sequencing was done on a sample of PBMCs or a T cell subset sorted from them (not recorded which). These receptors were obtained from an adult woman who had mild COVID-19 (a few samples of this study predate the infection). Cell type and time point are not known.

A few counts support this clonotype. The genes are TRBV6-5 and TRBJ1-2; 8 bases map to TRBD1. V shed 6 bases, J shed 4 bases, and the junction held 7 bases outside the gene matches. CDR1 and CDR2 from the germline V gene are MNHEY and SVGAGI. There are 14 residues in the CDR3. CDR3 coding DNA: TGTGCCAGCAGGACGGGGGGGACAGGCTATGGCTACACCTTC. Protein product: CASRTGGTGYGYTF.

The table lists this clonotype with a few counts. The chain joins TRBV6-5 to TRBJ1-1, with TRBD1 matching over 9 bases. After removal of 2 bases from V and 0 bases from J, the junction contained 4 bases not matched to a gene. Germline CDR1 is MNHEY and CDR2 is SVGAGI. The CDR3 is 16 residues long. The CDR3 region has the DNA TGTGCCAGCAGTTACGACAGGGGGATCATGAACACTGAAGCTTTCTTT. Protein sequence: CASSYDRGIMNTEAFF.

Only a few counts were recorded for this clonotype. V is TRBV11-1 and J is TRBJ2-1; D possibly matches TRBD1 or TRBD2 (6 bases each). Germline V gene lookup returns CDR1 SGHAT and CDR2 FQDESV (reference sequence). The germline V and J ends were trimmed by 0 bases and 3 bases, with 9 bases remaining between them. The CDR3 is 15 residues long. CDR3 DNA: TGTGCCAGCAGCTTAGCAGGGGGGTTCTACAATGAGCAGTTCTTC. It translates to CASSLAGGFYNEQFF.

A few counts support this clonotype. The chain combines TRBV12-3 or TRBV12-4 with TRBJ1-5; D is ambiguous. This CDR3 comprises 14 residues. The germline V and J ends were trimmed by 5 bases and 4 bases, with 12 bases remaining between them. CDR3 region: CASSGRRKNQPQHF. The CDR3 DNA sequence: TGTGCCAGCAGTGGTAGGCGGAAGAATCAGCCCCAGCATTTT.

This clonotype was seen only a few times. This rearrangement joins TRBV7-6 to TRBJ2-7; possible D gene TRBD2, 5 bases. The germline V and J ends were trimmed by 0 bases and 2 bases, with 5 bases remaining between them. Germline values: CDR1 SGHVS, CDR2 FNYEAQ. The CDR3 extends over 13 amino acids. CDR3 in amino acids: CASSLAEAYEQYF. CDR3 bases: TGTGCCAGCAGCTTAGCGGAGGCCTACGAGCAGTACTTC.

The CDR3: CASSSERGTGELFF. In nucleotides, the CDR3 is TGTGCCAGCAGTTCAGAGAGGGGCACCGGGGAGCTGTTTTTT. The J gene is TRBJ2-2, the V gene TRBV6-5, with D perhaps matching TRBD1 or TRBD2 (5 bases each). The ends were cut back, 4 bases at V and 4 bases at J, with 10 bases in the middle. Germline-derived CDR1 and CDR2 are MNHEY and SVGAGI. The CDR3 runs 14 residues.

This clonotype was recorded a few times. The chain joins TRBV5-5 to TRBJ2-1, with 13 bases identical to TRBD2. The CDR3 extends over 18 amino acids. The V gene end was trimmed by 2 bases and the J gene end by 8 bases; junction bases not matched to a gene: 13. The germline V gene encodes CDR1 SGHKS and CDR2 YYEKEE (reference sequence). The CDR3 sequence is CASSLLAGGPVGFDEQFF. CDR3 coding DNA: TGTGCCAGCAGCTTACTAGCGGGAGGGCCAGTGGGGTTCGATGAGCAGTTCTTC.

This clonotype was found a few times. The J gene is TRBJ2-3, the V gene TRBV7-6; D unresolved. Between the trimmed V and J ends, which lost 5 bases and 0 bases, there was a span of 9 bases. This CDR3 has 14 residues. The germline CDR1 and CDR2 sequences are SGHVS and FNYEAQ. The CDR3 loop is CASSGWESTDTQYF. Written as DNA, the CDR3 is TGTGCCAGCAGCGGATGGGAAAGCACAGATACGCAGTATTTT.

The table lists this clonotype with a few counts. This rearrangement joins TRBV28 to TRBJ1-5, with D perhaps TRBD1 (5 bases). CDR1 is MDHEN, CDR2 SYDVKM, per germline. The germline V and J ends were trimmed by 3 bases and 8 bases, with 14 bases remaining between them. The CDR3 contains 14 residues. CDR3 region: CASSFGRDFEPQHF. The CDR3 nucleotides are TGTGCCAGCAGTTTCGGCAGGGACTTTGAGCCCCAGCATTTT.

DNA of the CDR3: TGCGCCAGCAGCCAGCGTCGCCTCACACTAGCGGGAGAAGTCAATGAGCAGTTCTTC. Translated, it gives CASSQRRLTLAGEVNEQFF. The chain links TRBV4-3 to TRBJ2-1; TRBD2 agrees at 11 bases. Germline V lookup: CDR1 LGHNA, CDR2 YSLEER. The trim removed 3 bases at V and 6 bases at J, leaving 16 bases unmatched. The length of the CDR3 is 19 residues.

The sample holds a few counts of this clonotype. The chain combines TRBV7-9 with TRBJ2-4, with D tentatively TRBD1 (6 bases). Trimming left V 1 base short and J 3 bases short, with 10 bases between. The CDR3 has 15 amino acids. Germline assignment: CDR1 SEHNR and CDR2 FQNEAQ (reference sequence). The CDR3 nucleotides are TGTGCCAGCAGCTTAGTGGGGACACACAAAAACATTCAGTACTTC. It codes for CASSLVGTHKNIQYF.

The chain is built from TRBV5-1 and TRBJ2-7, with TRBD2 matching 9 bases. V lost 3 bases to trimming and J lost 1 base; unmatched junction nucleotides: 20. Germline CDR1 is SGHRS and CDR2 is YFSETQ. The CDR3 loop spans 20 amino acids. The CDR3 spells CASSSMDGSGRGGASYEQYF. In nucleotides, the CDR3 is TGCGCCAGCAGCTCGATGGACGGTAGCGGGAGAGGGGGGGCTTCCTACGAGCAGTACTTC. The whole variable domain, remainder taken from reference TRBV5-1 and TRBJ2-7, is KAGVTQTPRYLIKTRGQQVTLSCSPISGHRSVSWYQQTPGQGLQFLFEYFSETQRNKGNFPGRFSGRQFSNSRSEMNVSTLELGDSALYLCASSSMDGSGRGGASYEQYFGPGTRLTVT.

V and J are TRBV5-6 and TRBJ1-2; weak D call: TRBD1 (6 bases). The V and J ends lost 7 bases and 7 bases respectively, with 11 bases between them. The V gene's germline CDR1 is SGHDT and CDR2 YYEEEE. The CDR3 is 11 residues long. The CDR3 DNA is TGTGCCAGCGCAGACAGGTCTGGCTACACCTTC. Translating gives CASADRSGYTF.

This clonotype appeared a few times. CDR3 sequence: CASSRYRLAGSNEQFF. For the CDR3, the DNA is TGTGCCAGCAGCCGATACCGACTAGCGGGGAGCAATGAGCAGTTCTTC. The chain employs TRBV3-1 and TRBJ2-1; TRBD2 matches 11 bases. Trimming took 4 bases from V and 6 from J; bases not matched to a gene: 8. CDR3 length: 16 residues. Germline lookup yields CDR1 LGHDT and CDR2 YNNKEL (reference sequence).

The chain recombines TRBV2 with TRBJ2-3; D could derive from TRBD1 or TRBD2 (5 bases each). The CDR3 is 13 residues long. Trimming took off 9 bases at V and 0 bases at J, with 10 bases between the two ends. CDR1 and CDR2 from the germline V gene are SNHLY and FYNNEI. The CDR3 nucleotides are TGTGCCAGGGGGGACCCTAGCACAGATACGCAGTATTTT. Protein: CARGDPSTDTQYF.

In its sample, this clonotype was seen many times. The J gene is TRBJ2-7, the V gene TRBV7-9, with no clear D. Trimming left V 5 bases short and J 4 bases short, with 9 bases between. The CDR3 consists of 12 residues. From germline, CDR1 is SEHNR and CDR2 FQNEAQ (reference sequence). The chain's CDR3 is CASSLGSYEQYF. CDR3 DNA sequence: TGTGCCAGCAGCCTCGGCAGTTACGAGCAGTACTTC.

Details on this clonotype: Being one base from a much bigger clone, this may be a read error. The chain couples TRBV5-1 to TRBJ2-7, with 10 bases aligning to TRBD1. The CDR3 loop spans 14 amino acids. Germline V lookup: CDR1 SGHRS, CDR2 YFSETQ. Trimming cost V 4 bases and J 4 bases; bases outside gene matches: 5. CDR3 coding DNA: TGCGCCAGCAGCCACGGGACAGGGGTTTACGAGCAGTACTTC. As protein: CASSHGTGVYEQYF.

The chain joins TRBV7-3 to TRBJ2-3; D remains unclear. CDR1 is SGHTA and CDR2 is FQGTGA in the germline V gene. This CDR3 has 14 amino acids. V lost 6 bases to trimming and J lost 2 bases, with 12 bases between them. The CDR3 here is CASSQNLFTDTQYF. In nucleotides, the CDR3 is TGTGCCAGCAGTCAAAACCTATTCACAGATACGCAGTATTTT.

This clonotype was detected a few times. CDR3 in amino acids: CASNPGTFQETQYF. CDR3 nucleotide sequence: TGCGCCAGCAACCCCGGTACCTTCCAAGAGACCCAGTACTTC. This chain joins TRBV5-1 and TRBJ2-5; D is undetermined. Trimming pared 6 bases from V and 1 base from J, leaving 13 bases between. The CDR3 runs 14 residues. Per the germline V gene, CDR1 is SGHRS and CDR2 is YFSETQ.

The genes are TRBV5-1 and TRBJ1-1; TRBD1 is a possible D gene (6 bases). Per germline, CDR1 SGHRS and CDR2 YFSETQ. Trimming removed 2 bases from V and 1 base from J, with 12 bases in between. This CDR3 is built from 15 residues. CDR3 protein: CASSFIQGTNTEAFF. CDR3 DNA: TGCGCCAGCAGCTTTATCCAGGGGACGAACACTGAAGCTTTCTTT.

This clonotype was seen a handful of times. The chain joins TRBV20-1 to TRBJ1-5; 7 bases align to TRBD1. The CDR3 covers 13 residues. Germline V gene lookup returns CDR1 DFQATT and CDR2 SNEGSKA (reference sequence). After removal of 7 bases from V and 6 bases from J, the junction contained 9 bases not matched to a gene. The CDR3: CSVPGGSGQPQHF. CDR3 in DNA: TGCAGTGTACCAGGGGGATCGGGTCAGCCCCAGCATTTT.